The 5 T cell receptor beta chains in this list originate from one sample, sequenced in a study of blood T cell repertoires in COVID-19. The table came from immunoSEQ multiplex PCR; TCRdb's copy has only in-frame clones and leaves some out. The top ten clones hold approximately 5.1% of a sample with roughly 200,000 clones, roughly 81% of them seen once. The sample was peripheral blood. These receptor sequences come from a woman aged 65 to 85 with active or convalescent COVID-19.

The chain recombines TRBV11-2 with TRBJ2-5; 7 bases line up with TRBD2. Germline CDR1 and CDR2: SGHAT and FQNNGV. Trimming took 5 bases from V and 5 from J; bases not matched to a gene: 14. The CDR3 is made up of 16 amino acids. The CDR3 loop is CASSLGSGTPRETQYF. In DNA form, the CDR3 reads TGTGCCAGCAGCCTTGGGAGCGGGACCCCTCGGGAGACCCAGTACTTC.

This clone was found once. J is TRBJ1-1 and V is TRBV2, with 8 bases that match TRBD1. V lost 6 bases to trimming and J lost 7 bases; unmatched junction nucleotides: 4. The CDR3 runs to 12 residues. Looked up from germline, CDR1 is SNHLY and CDR2 is FYNNEI. CDR3 sequence (DNA): TGTGCCAGCAGCCTACAGGGGGGTGAAGCTTTCTTT. It encodes CASSLQGGEAFF.

The chain uses TRBV6-5 and TRBJ1-2; D gene unclear. Germline assignment: CDR1 MNHEY and CDR2 SVGAGI. Trimming pared 4 bases from V and 8 bases from J, leaving 11 bases between. This CDR3 region has 12 residues. The CDR3 DNA sequence: TGTGCCAGCAGTTCGTCCGGTACGGGCTACACCTTC. Translation: CASSSSGTGYTF.

The chain uses TRBV7-9 and TRBJ2-5; D perhaps matches TRBD2 (6 bases). From germline, CDR1 is SEHNR and CDR2 FQNEAQ (reference sequence). The CDR3 consists of 14 residues. V lost 1 base to trimming and J lost 5 bases, with 11 bases between them. As DNA, the CDR3 is TGTGCCAGCAGCTTAGGGAGGGCCGGGGAGACCCAGTACTTC. Encoded protein: CASSLGRAGETQYF.

The chain combines TRBV27 with TRBJ2-1; 11 positions match TRBD2. The CDR3 loop spans 16 amino acids. CDR1 is MNHEY and CDR2 is SMNVEV in the germline V gene (reference sequence). V was pared by 3 bases and J by 3 bases, with 4 bases of the junction left unmatched. Here the CDR3 reads CASSLLAGGSYNEQFF. CDR3 bases: TGTGCCAGCAGTTTGCTAGCGGGGGGAAGCTACAATGAGCAGTTCTTC.